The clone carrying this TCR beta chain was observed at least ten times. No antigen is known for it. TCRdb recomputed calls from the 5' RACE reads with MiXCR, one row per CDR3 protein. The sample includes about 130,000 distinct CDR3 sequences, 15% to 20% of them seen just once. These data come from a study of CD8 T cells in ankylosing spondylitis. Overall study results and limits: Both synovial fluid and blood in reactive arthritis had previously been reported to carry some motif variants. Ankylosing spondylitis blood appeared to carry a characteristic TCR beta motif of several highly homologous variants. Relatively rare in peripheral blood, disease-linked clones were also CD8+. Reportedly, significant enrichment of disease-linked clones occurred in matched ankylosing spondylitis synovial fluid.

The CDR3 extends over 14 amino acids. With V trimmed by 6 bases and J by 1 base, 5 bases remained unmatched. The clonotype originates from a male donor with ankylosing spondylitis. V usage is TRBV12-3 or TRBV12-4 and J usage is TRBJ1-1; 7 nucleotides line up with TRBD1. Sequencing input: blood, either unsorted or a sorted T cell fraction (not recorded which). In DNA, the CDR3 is TGTGCCAGCAGGCGCGACAGGGAGAACACTGAAGCTTTCTTT. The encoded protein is CASRRDRENTEAFF.